The following is a TCR beta chain sequence with its context. Its antigen is unidentified. Compared with germline, one end of the junction differs, possibly owing to a read error. Per the germline V gene, CDR1 is ENHRY and CDR2 is SYGVKD. The CDR3 length is 15 residues. This specimen belongs to a study of Graves' ophthalmopathy and Graves' hyperthyroidism. Amplified material comprised TCR beta CDR3 regions derived from RNA transcripts. First-round RT-PCR with HTBI primers preceded a second-round multiplex PCR. TCRdb redid the calling of the multiplex PCR reads with MiXCR, one entry per CDR3 protein. The table shows fewer than 350,000 distinct CDR3 sequences, with 15% to 20% occurring only once. General study findings and limits: Separation of ophthalmopathy from stable hyperthyroidism was achieved by a 13-signature model, at around 89% sensitivity and roughly 81% specificity.

J is TRBJ2-5 and V is TRBV10-3; tentative D call: TRBD1 (6 bases). The material sequenced was peripheral blood. This TCR derives from an adult man with Graves' ophthalmopathy. The CDR3 loop is CAISNLWTAQETQYF. CDR3 nucleotides: TGTGCCATCAGTAATCTATGGACAGCGCAAGAGACACAGTACTTC.